The 23 T cell receptor beta chains reported below all come from one sample, sequenced in a study of CD8+ T cells in alopecia areata. After isolation, RNA underwent reverse transcription to generate cDNA as the sequencing template. TCRdb keeps only in-frame clones here, not all; method: immunoSEQ multiplex PCR. The sample contains about 140,000 clones, roughly 50% of which appear only once. The sample taken for sequencing was CD4+ T cells sorted from blood. The source is a human donor in good health.

This chain links TRBV7-9 with TRBJ2-3, with 11 bases aligning to TRBD2. The germline gives CDR1 SEHNR, CDR2 FQNEAQ (reference sequence). V shed 2 bases, J shed 2 bases, and the junction held 3 bases outside the gene matches. The CDR3 extends over 16 amino acids. The DNA of the CDR3 is TGTGCCAGCAGCTTACAACTAGCGGGAGCCACAGATACGCAGTATTTT. It translates to CASSLQLAGATDTQYF.

Remarks on this clone: This CDR3 is also generated by other DNA sequences in the sample. This chain joins TRBV28 and TRBJ2-7, with D unclear. The germline V gene encodes CDR1 MDHEN and CDR2 SYDVKM. The CDR3 sequence is 11 residues long. V was pared by 2 bases and J by 2 bases, with 1 base between. CDR3 DNA: TGTGCCAGCAGTTTAACCTACGAGCAGTACTTC. This encodes CASSLTYEQYF.

This sequence joins TRBV6-5 and TRBJ2-7, with 7 bases that match TRBD2. The V gene's germline CDR1 is MNHEY and CDR2 SVGAGI. This CDR3 is built from 13 residues. The junction had 0 bases not matched to a gene; V was cut back by 2 bases and J by 2 bases. CDR3 sequence reads: CASSYGTTYEQYF. The CDR3 region has the DNA TGTGCCAGCAGTTACGGGACTACCTACGAGCAGTACTTC.

This chain links TRBV5-1 with TRBJ2-7; TRBD2 matches at 13 bases. Trimming removed 4 bases from V and 5 bases from J; junction bases left unmatched: 6. CDR3 length: 15 amino acids. Germline CDR1 and CDR2: SGHRS and YFSETQ. CDR3 region: CASSPGLAGANEQYF. In nucleotides, the CDR3 is TGCGCCAGCAGCCCCGGACTAGCGGGAGCAAACGAGCAGTACTTC.

The rearrangement joins TRBV7-9 to TRBJ2-7, with 10 bases that match TRBD1. Trimming at V came to 5 bases and at J to 5 bases, leaving 9 bases not matched to a gene. CDR1 is SEHNR and CDR2 is FQNEAQ in the germline V gene (reference sequence). The CDR3 totals 15 residues. The CDR3: CASSRGQGVIHEQYF. For the CDR3, the DNA is TGTGCCAGCAGCCGAGGACAGGGGGTCATCCACGAGCAGTACTTC.

This clone was detected only a few times. This chain links TRBV28 with TRBJ1-2, with no clear D. Per germline, CDR1 MDHEN and CDR2 SYDVKM. Between the trimmed V and J ends, which lost 6 bases and 2 bases, there was a span of 13 bases. This CDR3 is 14 amino acids long. The CDR3 reads CASSEPLGNYGYTF. In DNA form, the CDR3 reads TGTGCCAGCAGCGAGCCTCTAGGGAACTATGGCTACACCTTC.

The J gene is TRBJ2-2, the V gene TRBV30; D call uncertain. This CDR3 has 13 residues. Germline CDR1 is GTSNPN and CDR2 is SVGIG (reference sequence). Deletions cut 3 bases from V and 5 bases from J, with 10 bases between. The CDR3 nucleotides read TGTGCCTGGAGGGTACTTGATACCGGGGAGCTGTTTTTT. It specifies CAWRVLDTGELFF.

This clone appeared a few times. This chain connects TRBV29-1 to TRBJ2-6; D ambiguous. V dropped 6 bases and J dropped 5 bases, with 5 bases sitting between them. The CDR3 is 11 residues long. Germline V gene lookup returns CDR1 SQVTM and CDR2 ANQGSEA. CDR3 sequence: CSVAWANVLTF. The CDR3 DNA reads as TGCAGCGTCGCTTGGGCCAACGTCCTGACTTTC.

This clone was counted only a few times. The rearrangement links TRBV18 to TRBJ2-5; TRBD2 agrees at 8 bases. Trimming removed 3 bases from V and 4 bases from J; junction bases left unmatched: 4. Looked up from germline, CDR1 is KGHSH and CDR2 is LQKENI. The CDR3 has 14 residues. The CDR3 loop reads CASSPESGGETQYF. Here the CDR3 DNA reads TGTGCCAGCTCACCGGAAAGCGGGGGAGAGACCCAGTACTTC.

The chain combines TRBV30 with TRBJ1-1, with a weak D call TRBD1 (5 bases). The ends were cut back, 2 bases at V and 1 base at J, with 8 bases in the middle. The V gene's germline CDR1 is GTSNPN and CDR2 SVGIG (reference sequence). This CDR3 region has 13 residues. This CDR3 reads CAWSFQGNTEAFF. CDR3 sequence (DNA): TGTGCCTGGAGTTTTCAGGGGAACACTGAAGCTTTCTTT.

This clone was seen a single time. The same CDR3 is also encoded by other DNA sequences in this sample. This chain connects TRBV29-1 to TRBJ2-1, with unresolved D. V dropped 6 bases and J dropped 7 bases, with 25 bases sitting between them. The CDR3 has 16 residues. The germline V gene encodes CDR1 SQVTM and CDR2 ANQGSEA. The CDR3 sequence: CSVDTLAAMIRNEQFF. The DNA for the CDR3 is TGCAGCGTCGACACGTTAGCCGCGATGATACGGAATGAGCAGTTCTTC.

The V call is TRBV2, the J call TRBJ1-5, with D uncertain. Germline V gene lookup returns CDR1 SNHLY and CDR2 FYNNEI. The CDR3 runs to 14 residues. Trimming cost V 1 base and J 7 bases, with 11 bases left between them. In DNA form, the CDR3 reads TGTGCCAGCAGTGAAGGGCACCTCTACCAGCCCCAGCATTTT. Protein product: CASSEGHLYQPQHF.

This clone was seen a few times. This chain uses TRBV5-1 with TRBJ2-5; 9 bases are shared with TRBD1. The V gene end was trimmed by 4 bases and the J gene end by 2 bases; junction bases not matched to a gene: 3. CDR3 length: 14 amino acids. Germline V gene data show CDR1 as SGHRS and CDR2 as YFSETQ. CDR3 nucleotides: TGCGCCAGCAGCGTAGGACAGGGGCAAGAGACCCAGTACTTC. Its translation is CASSVGQGQETQYF.

The table lists this clone with a few counts. The chain recombines TRBV30 with TRBJ2-7; D is possibly TRBD2 (5 bases). V lost 1 base and J 2 bases, leaving 12 bases between the germline ends. Germline V gives CDR1 GTSNPN, CDR2 SVGIG (reference sequence). This CDR3 comprises 14 residues. The CDR3 region has the DNA TGTGCCTGGAGTGGTGGACTCAAGACCTACGAGCAGTACTTC. Its protein is CAWSGGLKTYEQYF.

This clone has more than one count but fewer than ten. V is TRBV2 and J is TRBJ2-1; 7 bases map to TRBD1. Germline lookup yields CDR1 SNHLY and CDR2 FYNNEI. The V segment lost 10 bases and the J segment 10 bases; nucleotides outside the gene matches: 19. This CDR3 is built from 15 residues. The CDR3 coding sequence is TGTGCCACCAAGCAGTTGGGGACAGAATCGAGGGAGCAGTTCTTC. This gives the protein CATKQLGTESREQFF.

This clone was counted only a few times. V usage is TRBV2 and J usage is TRBJ1-3; no definite D call. Germline loops: CDR1 SNHLY, CDR2 FYNNEI. This CDR3 contains 13 residues. The V end was cut by 7 bases, the J end by 2 bases, with 9 bases between. This chain's CDR3 is CASKADTGNTIYF. CDR3 coding DNA: TGTGCCAGCAAGGCAGATACTGGAAACACCATATATTTT.

This sequence joins TRBV29-1 and TRBJ2-1; the D gene is possibly TRBD2 (5 bases). The germline V gene encodes CDR1 SQVTM and CDR2 ANQGSEA. The germline V and J ends were trimmed by 5 bases and 0 bases, with 11 bases remaining between them. This CDR3 is built from 14 residues. The CDR3 nucleotides are TGCAGCGTTCTATTGACTACCTCCTACAATGAGCAGTTCTTC. Its protein product is CSVLLTTSYNEQFF.

Many counts were recorded for this clone. The genes are TRBV5-1 and TRBJ2-3; 11 nucleotides align to TRBD1. The CDR3 loop spans 16 amino acids. Germline CDR1 is SGHRS and CDR2 is YFSETQ. V lost 1 base, J lost 4 bases, and 5 bases stayed unmatched. The CDR3 region has the DNA TGCGCCAGCAGCTTGAGTTGGACAGGGGGCCCAGATACGCAGTATTTT. Its protein product is CASSLSWTGGPDTQYF. The whole variable domain, filled in from reference TRBV5-1 and TRBJ2-3, reads KAGVTQTPRYLIKTRGQQVTLSCSPISGHRSVSWYQQTPGQGLQFLFEYFSETQRNKGNFPGRFSGRQFSNSRSEMNVSTLELGDSALYLCASSLSWTGGPDTQYFGPGTRLTVL.

J is TRBJ1-5 and V is TRBV27, with D possibly TRBD1 on 6 matching bases. The CDR3 extends over 13 amino acids. V was trimmed by 3 bases and J by 7 bases, leaving 10 bases between them. CDR1 MNHEY and CDR2 SMNVEV come from the germline V gene (reference sequence). As DNA, the CDR3 is TGTGCCAGCAGTTTGCGACAGGACCAGCCCCAGCATTTT. It translates to CASSLRQDQPQHF.

The chain recombines TRBV5-6 with TRBJ2-3; TRBD2 is a possible D gene (5 bases). There are 15 residues in the CDR3. The V end lost 1 base, the J end lost 0 bases, and 9 bases lay between the germline ends. CDR1 is SGHDT and CDR2 is YYEEEE in the germline V gene. CDR3 in DNA: TGTGCCAGCAGCTTGTCTCCGGGGAGCACAGATACGCAGTATTTT. Protein product: CASSLSPGSTDTQYF.

V is TRBV29-1 and J is TRBJ2-1, with TRBD2 identical over 10 bases. Germline lookup yields CDR1 SQVTM and CDR2 ANQGSEA. V lost 7 bases and J lost 9; bases outside the gene matches: 3. The CDR3 totals 11 residues. DNA of the CDR3: TGCAGCGGACGACTAGCGGGTGAGCAGTTCTTC. It specifies CSGRLAGEQFF.

The CDR3 reads CASRRVTGGYNEQFF. CDR3 DNA: TGTGCCAGCAGACGCGTAACCGGGGGTTACAATGAGCAGTTCTTC. V and J are TRBV6-5 and TRBJ2-1; D is perhaps TRBD2 (6 bases). This CDR3 has 15 amino acids. V lost 6 bases and J lost 4, with 16 bases in between. Germline assignment: CDR1 MNHEY and CDR2 SVGAGI.

This clone appeared a few times. The chain has TRBV6-1 and TRBJ1-4, with TRBD1 as a possible D gene (6 bases). This CDR3 has 14 amino acids. V shed 6 bases and J shed 3 bases, with 11 bases lying between them. Looked up from germline, CDR1 is MNHNS and CDR2 is SASEGT. The CDR3 coding sequence is TGTGCCAGCAGGTGGGGGGCCTCTAATGAAAAACTGTTTTTT. Its translation is CASRWGASNEKLFF.